The source of this TCR beta chain is a study of CD8 T cells in ankylosing spondylitis listed by TCRdb under 2017. Regarding the complete study: To find TCR variants linked to disease, the study profiled T cell receptor beta repertoires in ankylosing spondylitis patients and healthy donors. The full study cohort comprised 25 or so ankylosing spondylitis patients and approximately 100 healthy donors. Peripheral blood was sampled, and synovial fluid was also collected from ankylosing spondylitis patients.

The sample was run on an Illumina HiSeq 2500. Quantitative 5'-RACE with molecular barcodes was the method used to prepare the TCR beta libraries. As for the original processing: To identify disease-linked TCR variants, a new computational method was used, one built on a probabilistic model of VDJ rearrangement. Using fastp at Q25 and MiXCR, TCRdb reprocessed the public reads and kept productive beta chains. When rows share a CDR3 protein, they turn into one entry using the most common DNA and genes. The authors' filters were not applied to this entry. Present in this sample are some 840,000 distinct CDR3 sequences, about an eighth of which were seen just once. Of the sample, approximately 0.46% is held by the ten largest clones. In the germline V gene, CDR1 corresponds to SGHNT and CDR2 to YENEEA. Taken from cysteine to phenylalanine, the CDR3 has 12 residues. The retained sequence is limited to the CDR3, 36 bases, with the frame set at the first base. V gives up 5 bases and J gives up 5 bases, and the segment between their germline ends measures 7 bases.

The paper as a whole reports these results and caveats: Some motif variants were previously reported in synovial fluid and blood of reactive arthritis patients, suggesting common disease-initiation mechanisms. According to the report, matched synovial fluid samples from ankylosing spondylitis patients were significantly enriched for the disease-linked clones. The disease-linked clones had a CD8+ phenotype and were found at relatively low frequencies in peripheral blood. Blood from ankylosing spondylitis patients appeared to be characterized by a TCR beta motif composed of about eight highly homologous amino acid variants.

This clonotype was detected only a few times. Its antigen is not yet known. The record has no base qualities; no much larger clone is one base away. Sequencing was done on a sample of blood, either unsorted or a sorted T cell fraction (not recorded which). The clonotype was recovered from a male donor with ankylosing spondylitis. Recombination joined TRBV11-3 with TRBJ2-1, with no reliable assignment of the D segment. The CDR3 has the sequence CASSGRNNEQFF. The nucleotides read TGTGCCAGCAGCGGGCGAAACAATGAGCAGTTCTTC.